The 25 T cell receptor beta chains below come from one sample, sequenced in a study of T-cell memory formation after mild COVID-19. TCRdb analysed the 5' RACE reads with MiXCR anew, one entry per CDR3 protein. The table records around 200,000 distinct CDR3 sequences, 27% of them present only once. Sequenced: PBMCs or a T cell subset sorted from them (not recorded which). These receptors originate from an adult woman who had mild COVID-19 (a few samples of this study predate the infection). Cell type and time point are not known.

This clonotype was seen a few times. V and J are TRBV7-9 and TRBJ2-1; D tentatively reads TRBD1 or TRBD2 (7 bases each). Trimming pared 5 bases from V and 2 bases from J, leaving 16 bases between. The V gene's germline CDR1 is SEHNR and CDR2 FQNEAQ (reference sequence). The CDR3 spans 16 residues. The CDR3 loop is CASSARQGGPYNEQFF. The CDR3 DNA sequence: TGTGCCAGCAGCGCCCGACAGGGAGGGCCCTACAATGAGCAGTTCTTC.

The chain is built from TRBV20-1 and TRBJ2-7; D is possibly TRBD2 (7 bases). Germline V CDR1 and CDR2: DFQATT, SNEGSKA (reference sequence). V was cut by 4 bases and J by 2 bases, with 15 bases left in between. The CDR3 sequence is 14 residues long. DNA for the CDR3: TGCAGTGCTATCCCCGGGGGGCGCCCCTACGAGCAGTACTTC. Translated, it gives CSAIPGGRPYEQYF.

The chain employs TRBV5-1 and TRBJ2-7; perhaps TRBD2 as D (6 bases). V was trimmed by 5 bases and J by 2 bases, leaving 11 bases between them. The CDR3 is 13 amino acids. Germline V gene sequence: CDR1 SGHRS, CDR2 YFSETQ. CDR3 DNA: TGCGCCAGCAGTTCGAGCGGGCCCTACGAGCAGTACTTC. This translates into CASSSSGPYEQYF.

The rearrangement uses TRBV25-1 and TRBJ2-3; the D gene could be TRBD1 or TRBD2 (5 bases each). The CDR3 covers 16 residues. Germline values: CDR1 MGHDK, CDR2 SYGVNS. The V gene lost 4 bases and the J gene lost 0 bases, with 14 bases spanning the gap. The CDR3 reads CASSVGTAASTDTQYF. The CDR3 DNA reads as TGTGCCAGCAGTGTCGGGACGGCCGCTAGCACAGATACGCAGTATTTT.

This clonotype was found a few times. The rearrangement joins TRBV5-5 to TRBJ2-1, with 12 positions matching TRBD2. CDR1 is SGHKS and CDR2 is YYEKEE in the germline V gene (reference sequence). The CDR3 covers 17 residues. The V gene end was trimmed by 4 bases and the J gene end by 2 bases; junction bases not matched to a gene: 7. The CDR3 loop is CASSPGLAGNPYNEQFF. The CDR3 DNA reads TGTGCCAGCAGCCCCGGACTAGCGGGAAACCCCTACAATGAGCAGTTCTTC.

This sequence joins TRBV5-1 and TRBJ2-7; 7 bases match TRBD1. CDR3 length equals 15 residues. The germline V gene encodes CDR1 SGHRS and CDR2 YFSETQ. The ends lost 2 bases at V and 0 bases at J; junction bases unmatched: 5. CDR3 in amino acids: CASSFGQVSSYEQYF. The CDR3 DNA reads TGCGCCAGCAGCTTTGGACAGGTGAGCTCCTACGAGCAGTACTTC.

V gene TRBV12-3 or TRBV12-4 combines with J gene TRBJ2-6; D is unclear. The CDR3 consists of 14 residues. The germline V and J ends were trimmed by 5 bases and 3 bases, with 8 bases remaining between them. In DNA form, the CDR3 reads TGTGCCAGCAGTGTCAGTTTTGGGGCCAACGTCCTGACTTTC. It translates to CASSVSFGANVLTF.

The chain is built from TRBV6-2 or TRBV6-3 and TRBJ2-3; no clear D. CDR1 is MNHEY and CDR2 is SVGEGT in the germline V gene. There are 15 residues in the CDR3. The V and J ends lost 2 bases and 3 bases respectively, with 12 bases between them. The CDR3 spells CASSYTRVTTDTQYF. CDR3 sequence (DNA): TGTGCCAGCAGTTACACACGGGTTACGACAGATACGCAGTATTTT.

The J gene is TRBJ2-3, the V gene TRBV5-6; tentatively, D is TRBD1 (6 bases). The CDR3 sequence is 16 residues long. The V end was cut by 2 bases, the J end by 0 bases, with 13 bases between. Germline lookup yields CDR1 SGHDT and CDR2 YYEEEE. The CDR3 coding sequence is TGTGCCAGCAGCTTTCTGACAGGTTTTAGCACAGATACGCAGTATTTT. Translated, it gives CASSFLTGFSTDTQYF.

The chain couples TRBV9 to TRBJ2-5; D assignment may be TRBD1 or TRBD2 (5 bases each). The V gene lost 4 bases and the J gene lost 3 bases, with 7 bases spanning the gap. Germline V gives CDR1 SGDLS, CDR2 YYNGEE. The CDR3 is made up of 12 amino acids. This CDR3 reads CASSRGKETQYF. CDR3 DNA: TGTGCCAGCAGCCGGGGCAAAGAGACCCAGTACTTC.

CDR3 sequence reads: CAWSVLSGTTDTQYF. CDR3 sequence (DNA): TGTGCCTGGAGTGTACTAAGTGGGACGACAGATACGCAGTATTTT. The chain has TRBV30 and TRBJ2-3, with D perhaps matching TRBD1 or TRBD2 (5 bases each). This CDR3 has 15 amino acids. CDR1 GTSNPN and CDR2 SVGIG come from the germline V gene (reference sequence). Trimming pared 0 bases from V and 3 bases from J, leaving 13 bases between.

The V call is TRBV7-9, the J call TRBJ2-5; 7 bases align to TRBD1. Looked up from germline, CDR1 is SEHNR and CDR2 is FQNEAQ (reference sequence). This CDR3 spans 15 amino acids. Trimming removed 4 bases from V and 2 bases from J; junction bases left unmatched: 7. The CDR3 reads CASSYLMDRQETQYF. The CDR3 DNA reads as TGTGCCAGCAGCTATCTAATGGACAGGCAAGAGACCCAGTACTTC.

This clonotype was detected only a few times. The V call is TRBV4-1, the J call TRBJ2-7; 9 bases are shared with TRBD1. Germline trimming cut 5 bases from V and 6 bases from J; bases unmatched to any gene: 5. Germline V gives CDR1 MGHRA, CDR2 YSYEKL. CDR3 length equals 13 residues. The CDR3 nucleotides read TGCGCCAGCAGCGAGGACAGGGGTCCCGAGCAGTACTTC. Amino acid sequence: CASSEDRGPEQYF.

The J gene is TRBJ1-2, the V gene TRBV27; D possibly corresponds to TRBD1 (5 bases). Germline lookup yields CDR1 MNHEY and CDR2 SMNVEV (reference sequence). Deletions cut 2 bases from V and 7 bases from J, with 26 bases between. The CDR3 consists of 18 residues. The CDR3 is CASSLNPWDRRRGGGYTF. CDR3 nucleotide sequence: TGTGCCAGCAGTTTAAACCCCTGGGACCGCCGGAGGGGTGGTGGCTACACCTTC.

This clonotype was counted a few times. The V call is TRBV3-1, the J call TRBJ2-1; TRBD2 aligns across 12 bases. With 8 bases clipped from V and 4 bases from J, the junction kept 6 bases outside the gene matches. From germline, CDR1 is LGHDT and CDR2 YNNKEL (reference sequence). There are 15 residues in the CDR3. The CDR3 protein is CASWASGGAYNEQFF. Written as DNA, the CDR3 is TGTGCCAGCTGGGCTAGCGGGGGGGCTTACAATGAGCAGTTCTTC.

The chain employs TRBV29-1 and TRBJ2-7; 13 bases are shared with TRBD2. CDR3 length: 13 amino acids. Germline values: CDR1 SQVTM, CDR2 ANQGSEA. The junction had 7 bases not matched to a gene; V was cut back by 7 bases and J by 7 bases. The CDR3 is CSGGLAGAGEQYF. CDR3 sequence (DNA): TGCAGCGGCGGACTAGCGGGAGCAGGAGAGCAGTACTTC.

This clonotype was counted only a few times. V gene TRBV9 combines with J gene TRBJ2-5; D unclear. Germline V lookup: CDR1 SGDLS, CDR2 YYNGEE. This CDR3 has 14 residues. The ends were cut back, 3 bases at V and 5 bases at J, with 14 bases in the middle. In DNA form, the CDR3 reads TGTGCCAGCAGCGGGGTGGATCCCCAGGAGACCCAGTACTTC. The encoded protein is CASSGVDPQETQYF.

This sequence joins TRBV27 and TRBJ1-4; no firm D call. Trimming shortened V by 2 bases and J by 4 bases, and 11 bases separated the two germline ends. The CDR3 loop spans 15 amino acids. CDR1 MNHEY and CDR2 SMNVEV come from the germline V gene (reference sequence). The CDR3 here is CASSLVAGFNEKLFF. The DNA of the CDR3 is TGTGCCAGCAGTTTAGTCGCGGGGTTTAATGAAAAACTGTTTTTT.

V is TRBV20-1 and J is TRBJ2-3; 10 bases map to TRBD2. This CDR3 is built from 14 residues. The junction had 3 bases not matched to a gene; V was cut back by 5 bases and J by 1 base. Germline V gives CDR1 DFQATT, CDR2 SNEGSKA (reference sequence). The CDR3 spells CSARGTSGTDTQYF. As DNA, the CDR3 is TGCAGTGCTCGAGGGACTAGCGGCACAGATACGCAGTATTTT.

The V and J genes are TRBV5-1 and TRBJ2-1, with TRBD2 matching over 8 bases. Per germline, CDR1 SGHRS and CDR2 YFSETQ. V shed 0 bases, J shed 8 bases, and the junction held 7 bases outside the gene matches. This CDR3 contains 15 residues. CDR3 nucleotide sequence: TGCGCCAGCAGCTTGGAGGTTAGCGGGATAGATGAGCAGTTCTTC. Protein sequence: CASSLEVSGIDEQFF.

The rearrangement uses TRBV12-3 or TRBV12-4 and TRBJ1-1, with TRBD1 as a possible D gene (6 bases). This CDR3 is built from 14 residues. V lost 6 bases and J 11 bases, leaving 22 bases between the germline ends. The DNA of the CDR3 is TGTGCCAGCAGCGAGGGGGACCTCCTATCTACGGCTTTCTTT. Protein product: CASSEGDLLSTAFF.

The rearrangement uses TRBV7-2 and TRBJ2-1; tentatively, D is TRBD2 (5 bases). The ends were cut back, 4 bases at V and 2 bases at J, with 18 bases in the middle. Germline V lookup: CDR1 SGHTA, CDR2 FQGNSA. The CDR3 extends over 17 amino acids. Written as DNA, the CDR3 is TGTGCCAGCAGCTCCGGAGGCTCCCCGTCCCCCTACAATGAGCAGTTCTTC. It specifies CASSSGGSPSPYNEQFF.

This clonotype was found a few times. This chain joins TRBV4-3 and TRBJ2-3, with 7 nucleotides matching TRBD1. The germline V gene has CDR1 LGHNA and CDR2 YSLEER. Unmatched junction bases numbered 8, after V lost 2 bases and J lost 3 bases. This CDR3 spans 16 amino acids. The CDR3 here is CASSQSFTGDTDTQYF. The DNA of the CDR3 is TGCGCCAGCAGCCAAAGTTTTACAGGGGATACAGATACGCAGTATTTT.

This chain joins TRBV4-1 and TRBJ1-2; 8 positions agree with TRBD1. Germline CDR1 reads MGHRA; CDR2 reads YSYEKL. The CDR3 contains 15 residues. Trimming at V came to 1 base and at J to 5 bases, leaving 6 bases not matched to a gene. The CDR3: CASSQALTGVYGYTF. The CDR3 coding sequence is TGCGCCAGCAGCCAAGCCCTGACAGGGGTGTATGGCTACACCTTC.

The chain uses TRBV7-6 and TRBJ2-1, with 10 bases aligning to TRBD2. Germline values: CDR1 SGHVS, CDR2 FNYEAQ. V gave up 4 bases and J gave up 6 bases; unmatched junction bases: 9. The CDR3 loop spans 16 amino acids. The CDR3 loop is CASSSPAGGGGNEQFF. The CDR3, as DNA: TGTGCCAGCAGCTCCCCAGCGGGAGGGGGGGGCAATGAGCAGTTCTTC.